This entry lists 3 T cell receptor beta chains sequenced from one sample in a study of response to subunit inactivated influenza vaccine. Each CDR3 protein gets one entry after TCRdb re-called the RT-PCR reads with MiXCR. The data show about 520,000 distinct CDR3 sequences, roughly 23% seen once. Sample: CD4+ T cells sorted from PBMCs, taken roughly 5 days after vaccination. The receptors originated from a man aged 50 to 59 who received an inactivated influenza vaccine.

This clonotype was recorded once. The genes are TRBV5-1 and TRBJ2-3; TRBD1 matches at 8 bases. The germline V gene encodes CDR1 SGHRS and CDR2 YFSETQ. The CDR3 has 15 amino acids. The trim removed 6 bases at V and 3 bases at J, leaving 9 bases unmatched. The CDR3 DNA is TGCGCCAGCAATTTGGGAGACAGGGGAACAGATACGCAGTATTTT. Translation: CASNLGDRGTDTQYF.

V and J are TRBV20-1 and TRBJ2-7, with TRBD1 identical over 10 bases. This CDR3 is built from 14 residues. Germline V gene lookup returns CDR1 DFQATT and CDR2 SNEGSKA (reference sequence). V shed 1 base, J shed 4 bases, and the junction held 4 bases outside the gene matches. This chain's CDR3 is CSARADRGLYEQYF. The CDR3 DNA follows: TGCAGTGCTAGAGCCGACAGGGGGCTTTACGAGCAGTACTTC.

This clonotype was seen only a few times. The chain has TRBV3-1 and TRBJ2-4; D gene uncertain. V shed 0 bases and J shed 3 bases, with 6 bases lying between them. This CDR3 contains 14 residues. Germline CDR1 reads LGHDT; CDR2 reads YNNKEL (reference sequence). This chain's CDR3 is CASSQDYGKNIQYF. The CDR3 nucleotides read TGTGCCAGCAGCCAAGATTATGGCAAAAACATTCAGTACTTC.